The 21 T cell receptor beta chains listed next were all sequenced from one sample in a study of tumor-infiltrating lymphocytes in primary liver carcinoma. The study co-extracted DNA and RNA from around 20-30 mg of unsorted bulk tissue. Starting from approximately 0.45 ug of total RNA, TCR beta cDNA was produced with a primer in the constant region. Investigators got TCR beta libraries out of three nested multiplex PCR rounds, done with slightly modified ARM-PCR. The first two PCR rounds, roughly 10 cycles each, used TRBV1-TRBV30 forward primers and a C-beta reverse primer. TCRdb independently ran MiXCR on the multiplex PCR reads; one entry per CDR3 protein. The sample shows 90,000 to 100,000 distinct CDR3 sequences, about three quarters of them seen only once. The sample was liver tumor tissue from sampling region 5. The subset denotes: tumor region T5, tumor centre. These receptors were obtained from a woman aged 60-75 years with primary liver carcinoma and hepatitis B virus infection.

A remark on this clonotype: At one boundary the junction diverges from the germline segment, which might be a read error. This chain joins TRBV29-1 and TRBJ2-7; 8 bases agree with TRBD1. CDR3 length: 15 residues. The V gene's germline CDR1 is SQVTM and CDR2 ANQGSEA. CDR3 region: CSIERVLAGGYEQYF. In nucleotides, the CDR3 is TGCAGCATTGAACGGGTCTTGGCAGGGGGCTACGAGCAGTATTTC.

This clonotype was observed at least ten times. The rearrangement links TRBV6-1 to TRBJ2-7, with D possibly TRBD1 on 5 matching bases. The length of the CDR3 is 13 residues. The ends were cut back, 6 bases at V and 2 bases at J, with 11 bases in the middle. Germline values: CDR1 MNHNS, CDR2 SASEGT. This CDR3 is CASRVGAAYEQYF. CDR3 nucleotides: TGTGCCAGCAGGGTAGGGGCCGCCTACGAGCAGTACTTC.

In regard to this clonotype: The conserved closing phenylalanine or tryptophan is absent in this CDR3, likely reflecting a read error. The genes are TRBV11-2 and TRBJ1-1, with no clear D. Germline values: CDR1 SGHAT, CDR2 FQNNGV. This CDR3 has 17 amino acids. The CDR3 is CASSLGPHRRVKTEAFL. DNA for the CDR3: TGTGCCAGCAGCTTGGGTCCCCACCGGAGGGTGAAGACTGAAGCTTTCTTA.

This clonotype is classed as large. CDR3 nucleotide sequence: TGTGCCAGCAGCTTGGGGCTGGGATCGCAAGAGACCCAGTACTTC. It codes for CASSLGLGSQETQYF. This sequence joins TRBV11-2 and TRBJ2-5; D possibly corresponds to TRBD1 (5 bases). The germline gives CDR1 SGHAT, CDR2 FQNNGV. This CDR3 region has 15 residues. Trimming removed 3 bases at V and 2 bases at J, with 13 bases between.

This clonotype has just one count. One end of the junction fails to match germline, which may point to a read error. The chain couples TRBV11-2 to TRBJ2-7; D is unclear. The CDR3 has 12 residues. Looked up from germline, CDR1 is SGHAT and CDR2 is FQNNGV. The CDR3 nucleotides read TGTGCCAGCAACTCCGTGGGTTACGAGCAATACTTC. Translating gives CASNSVGYEQYF.

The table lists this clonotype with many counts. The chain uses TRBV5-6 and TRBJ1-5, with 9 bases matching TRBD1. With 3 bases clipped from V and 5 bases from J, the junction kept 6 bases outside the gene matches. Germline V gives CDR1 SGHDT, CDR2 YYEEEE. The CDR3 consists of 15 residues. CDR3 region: CASSWGQGGDQPQHF. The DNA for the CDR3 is TGTGCCAGCAGCTGGGGACAGGGAGGAGATCAGCCCCAGCATTTT.

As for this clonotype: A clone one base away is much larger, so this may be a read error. The CDR3 loop reads CASGQDYGGTQYF. DNA of the CDR3: TGTGCCAGCGGTCAAGACTATGGTGGGACCCAGTACTTC. The rearrangement uses TRBV6-6 and TRBJ2-5; D perhaps matches TRBD2 (5 bases). This CDR3 region has 13 residues. CDR1 MNHNY and CDR2 SVGAGI come from the germline V gene (reference sequence). Trimming cost V 8 bases and J 7 bases, with 17 bases left between them.

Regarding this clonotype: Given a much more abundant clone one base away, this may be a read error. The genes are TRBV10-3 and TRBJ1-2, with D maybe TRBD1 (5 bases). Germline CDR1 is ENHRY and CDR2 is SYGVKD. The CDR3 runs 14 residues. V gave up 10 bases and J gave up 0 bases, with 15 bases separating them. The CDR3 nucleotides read TGTGCCACCACCTTGGGAGGGGCTAACTATGGCTACACCTTC. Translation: CATTLGGANYGYTF.

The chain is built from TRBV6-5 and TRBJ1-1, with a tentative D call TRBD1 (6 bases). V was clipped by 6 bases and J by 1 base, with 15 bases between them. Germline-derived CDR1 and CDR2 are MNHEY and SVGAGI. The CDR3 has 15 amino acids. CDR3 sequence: CASRVGGRTNTEAFF. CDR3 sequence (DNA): TGTGCCAGCAGGGTAGGGGGTCGGACGAACACTGAAGCTTTCTTT.

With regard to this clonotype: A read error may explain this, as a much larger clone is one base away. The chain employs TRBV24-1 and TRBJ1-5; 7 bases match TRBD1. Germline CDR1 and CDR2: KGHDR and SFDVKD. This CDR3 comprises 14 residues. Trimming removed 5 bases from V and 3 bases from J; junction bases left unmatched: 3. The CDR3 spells CATSGGQVNQPQHF. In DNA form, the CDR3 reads TGTGCCACCAGTGGAGGACAGGTCAATCAGCCCCAGCATTTT.

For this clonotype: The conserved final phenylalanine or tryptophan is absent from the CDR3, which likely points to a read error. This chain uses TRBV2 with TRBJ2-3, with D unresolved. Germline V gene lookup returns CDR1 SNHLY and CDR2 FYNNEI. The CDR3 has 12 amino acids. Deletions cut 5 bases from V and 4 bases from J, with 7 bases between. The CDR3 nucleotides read TGTGCCAGCAGTACGTGGGCAGATACGCAGTATTCT. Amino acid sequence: CASSTWADTQYS.

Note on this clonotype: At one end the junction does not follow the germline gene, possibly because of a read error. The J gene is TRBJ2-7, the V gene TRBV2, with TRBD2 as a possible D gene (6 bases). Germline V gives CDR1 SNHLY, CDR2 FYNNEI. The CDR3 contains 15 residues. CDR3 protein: CASNEASRGGGEQYF. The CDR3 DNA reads TGTGCCAGCAATGAAGCGTCGCGGGGTGGAGGCGAGCAGTACTTC.

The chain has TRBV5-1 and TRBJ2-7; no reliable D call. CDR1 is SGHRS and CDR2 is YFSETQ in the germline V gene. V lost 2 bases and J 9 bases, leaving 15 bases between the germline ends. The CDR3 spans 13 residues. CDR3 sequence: CASSFERFSGQYF. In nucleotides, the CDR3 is TGCGCCAGCAGCTTTGAAAGATTCTCGGGGCAGTACTTC.

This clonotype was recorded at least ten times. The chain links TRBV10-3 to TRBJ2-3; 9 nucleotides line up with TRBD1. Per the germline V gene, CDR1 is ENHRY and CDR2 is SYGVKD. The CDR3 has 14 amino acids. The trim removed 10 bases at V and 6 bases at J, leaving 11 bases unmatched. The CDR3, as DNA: TGTGCCACCCGGACAGGGGCCCTGGGGGATACGCAGTATTTT. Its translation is CATRTGALGDTQYF.

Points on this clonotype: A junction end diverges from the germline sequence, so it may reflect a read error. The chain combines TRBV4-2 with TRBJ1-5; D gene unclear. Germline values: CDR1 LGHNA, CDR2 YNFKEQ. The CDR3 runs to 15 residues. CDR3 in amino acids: CVSSRQWDVNQPQHF. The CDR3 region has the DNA TGTGTCAGCAGCCGCCAATGGGATGTCAATCAGCCCCAGCATTTT.

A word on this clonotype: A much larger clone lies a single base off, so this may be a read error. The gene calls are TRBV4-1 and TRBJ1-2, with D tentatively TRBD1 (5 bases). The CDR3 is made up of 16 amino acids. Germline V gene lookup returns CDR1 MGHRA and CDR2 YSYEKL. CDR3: CASNQDWGGTNYGYTF. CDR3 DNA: TGCGCCAGCAACCAAGATTGGGGGGGGACCAACTATGGCTACACCTTC.

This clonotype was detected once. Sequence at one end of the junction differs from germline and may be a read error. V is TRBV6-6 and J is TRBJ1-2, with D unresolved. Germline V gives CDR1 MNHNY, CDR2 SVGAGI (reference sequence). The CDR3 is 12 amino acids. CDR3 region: CASIPYEEGFTF. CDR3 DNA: TGTGCCAGCATCCCGTACGAGGAAGGCTTCACCTTC.

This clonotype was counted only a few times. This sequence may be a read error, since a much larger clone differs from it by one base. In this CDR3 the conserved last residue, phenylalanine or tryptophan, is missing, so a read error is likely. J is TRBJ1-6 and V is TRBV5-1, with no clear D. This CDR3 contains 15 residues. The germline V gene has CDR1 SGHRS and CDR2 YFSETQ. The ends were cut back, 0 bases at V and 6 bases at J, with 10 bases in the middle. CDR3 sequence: CASSLGPVGNSPLHS. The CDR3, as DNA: TGCGCCAGCAGCTTGGGTCCAGTAGGTAATTCACCCCTCCACTCT.

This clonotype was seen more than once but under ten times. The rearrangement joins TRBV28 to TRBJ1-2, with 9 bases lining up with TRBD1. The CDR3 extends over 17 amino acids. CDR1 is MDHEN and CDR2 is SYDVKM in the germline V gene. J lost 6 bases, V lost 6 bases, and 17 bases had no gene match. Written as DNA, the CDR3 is TGTGCCAGCAGCCCCAACAGGGGGCGTCGTGGCTCAGATGGCTACACCTTC. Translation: CASSPNRGRRGSDGYTF.

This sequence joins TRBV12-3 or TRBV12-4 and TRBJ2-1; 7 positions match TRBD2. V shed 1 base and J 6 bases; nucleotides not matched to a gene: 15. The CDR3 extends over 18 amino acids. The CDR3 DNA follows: TGTGCCAGCAGTTTAGAGTTCGGCGGGAGTCCTCTTCGCAATGAGCAGTTCTTC. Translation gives CASSLEFGGSPLRNEQFF.

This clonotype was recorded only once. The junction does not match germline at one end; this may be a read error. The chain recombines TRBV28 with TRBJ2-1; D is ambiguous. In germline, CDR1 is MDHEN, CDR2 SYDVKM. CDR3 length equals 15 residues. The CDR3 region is CASNAELGSYNEQLF. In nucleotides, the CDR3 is TGTGCCAGCAATGCGGAGCTGGGGTCCTACAATGAGCAGCTCTTC.